This T cell receptor beta chain was sequenced in a study of T cells after yellow fever vaccination. Using its own MiXCR run on the 5' RACE reads, TCRdb lists one record per CDR3 protein. Here the sample spans 200,000 to 300,000 distinct CDR3 sequences, 13% being singletons. This receptor was taken from a man aged 25-45 years who received the YFV17D yellow fever vaccine. The sequences come from CD4+ T cells sorted from PBMCs, collected 45 days after the yellow fever booster vaccination.

The CDR3 is CASQTSYEQYF. CDR3 coding DNA: TGTGCCAGCCAGACCTCCTACGAGCAGTACTTC. This sequence joins TRBV28 and TRBJ2-7; D is unresolved. The CDR3 has 11 residues. Trimming took off 8 bases at V and 0 bases at J, with 5 bases between the two ends. CDR1 MDHEN and CDR2 SYDVKM come from the germline V gene.